This T cell receptor (beta chain) was identified in a study of immune evolution from preneoplasia to lung adenocarcinoma. Study as a whole: HLA loss of heterozygosity: less than 9% AIS, over 12% MIA, about 35% ADC, none AAH.

Germline values: CDR1 SGHRS, CDR2 YFSETQ. This CDR3 is 14 amino acids long. The V gene end was trimmed by 4 bases and the J gene end by 4 bases; junction bases not matched to a gene: 7. The data were produced by immunoSEQ multiplex PCR, yet TCRdb's version contains in-frame clones alone and is incomplete. The profile shows several thousand clones, 70% to 85% of them singletons. Sequenced: FFPE invasive lung adenocarcinoma tissue. This receptor was obtained from a person between 50 and 70 years old with lung adenocarcinoma. The chain joins TRBV5-1 to TRBJ2-5; 7 bases are shared with TRBD1. The CDR3 DNA reads as TGCGCCAGCAGCCCAACAGGGGAAGGAGAGACCCAGTACTTC. Translated: CASSPTGEGETQYF.